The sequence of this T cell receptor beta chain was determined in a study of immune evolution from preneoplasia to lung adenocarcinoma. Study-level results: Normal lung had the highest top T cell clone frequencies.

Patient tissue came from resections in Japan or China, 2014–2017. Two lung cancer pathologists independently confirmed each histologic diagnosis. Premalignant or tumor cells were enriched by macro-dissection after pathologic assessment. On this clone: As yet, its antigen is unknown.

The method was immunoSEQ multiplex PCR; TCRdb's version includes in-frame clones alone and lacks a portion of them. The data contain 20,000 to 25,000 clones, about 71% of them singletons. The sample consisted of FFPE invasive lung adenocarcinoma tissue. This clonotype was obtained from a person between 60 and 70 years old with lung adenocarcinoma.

CDR3: CASSQQEHTEAFF. The CDR3 DNA sequence: TGTGCCAGCAGTCAACAGGAGCACACTGAAGCTTTCTTT. The chain couples TRBV2 to TRBJ1-1; tentative D call: TRBD1 (5 bases). V was cut by 5 bases and J by 3 bases, with 10 bases left in between. Germline V gene lookup returns CDR1 SNHLY and CDR2 FYNNEI. The length of the CDR3 is 13 residues.